This is a list of T cell receptor beta chains from one sample in a study of cytomegalovirus exposure and HLA in healthy donors. Generated by immunoSEQ multiplex PCR, the TCRdb table keeps only in-frame clones and is missing some. The table has about 64,000 clones, 85% to 95% seen once; the top ten hold almost 6%. The source material was PBMCs. The receptor source for this set is a woman aged 18-35 years in good health and CMV-seropositive. The CDR3 runs from the conserved cysteine through the conserved F or W. The D gene is left open where the match is weak. Only part of the rows carry a size: once, few, many, or a class if the clone is expanded.

CDR3aa: CASSQDGAGGRRQFF
CDR3nt: TGCGCCAGCAGCCAAGATGGGGCGGGGGGCCGAAGGCAGTTCTTC
abundance: NA
v_gene: TRBV4-3
len: 15
d_gene: TRBD2
j_gene: TRBJ2-1

CDR3aa: CASSPAGFGTDTQYF
CDR3nt: TGTGCCAGCAGTCCGGCAGGATTCGGCACAGATACGCAGTATTTT
abundance: NA
v_gene: TRBV6-6
len: 15
d_gene: NA
j_gene: TRBJ2-3

CDR3aa: CASSEALQTLSYTF
CDR3nt: TGTGCCAGCAGTGAAGCGCTTCAAACCCTAAGCTACACCTTC
abundance: NA
v_gene: TRBV2
len: 14
d_gene: NA
j_gene: TRBJ1-2

CDR3aa: CAWSRQGALMNTEAFF
CDR3nt: TGTGCCTGGAGTCGACAGGGGGCCCTAATGAACACTGAAGCTTTCTTT
abundance: NA
v_gene: TRBV30
len: 16
d_gene: TRBD1
j_gene: TRBJ1-1

CDR3aa: CASIQGYGNTIYF
CDR3nt: TGTGCCAGCATACAGGGGTACGGAAACACCATATATTTT
abundance: NA
v_gene: TRBV28
len: 13
d_gene: TRBD1
j_gene: TRBJ1-3

CDR3aa: CASSEGTGDYQPQHF
CDR3nt: TGTGCCAGCAGTGAAGGGACAGGGGATTATCAGCCCCAGCATTTT
abundance: NA
v_gene: TRBV6-1
len: 15
d_gene: TRBD1
j_gene: TRBJ1-5

CDR3aa: CARSLGGAIGELFF
CDR3nt: TGTGCCAGAAGCCTAGGGGGCGCGATCGGGGAGCTGTTTTTT
abundance: NA
v_gene: TRBV5-3
len: 14
d_gene: TRBD1
j_gene: TRBJ2-2

CDR3aa: CASSPPGGPGTGELFF
CDR3nt: TGTGCCAGCAGCCCACCAGGGGGGCCGGGGACCGGGGAGCTGTTTTTT
abundance: few
v_gene: TRBV5-6
len: 16
d_gene: NA
j_gene: TRBJ2-2

CDR3aa: CASSSSGSSHEQFF
CDR3nt: TGTGCCAGCAGTTCTAGCGGGAGTTCCCATGAGCAGTTCTTC
abundance: once
v_gene: TRBV9
len: 14
d_gene: TRBD2
j_gene: TRBJ2-1

CDR3aa: CASSYVGGRGETQYF
CDR3nt: TGTGCCAGCAGCTATGTGGGGGGGCGAGGGGAGACCCAGTACTTC
abundance: NA
v_gene: TRBV5-6
len: 15
d_gene: NA
j_gene: TRBJ2-5

CDR3aa: CASTRGLAGADEQYF
CDR3nt: TGTGCCAGCACCCGAGGACTAGCGGGAGCCGACGAGCAGTACTTC
abundance: NA
v_gene: TRBV6-1
len: 15
d_gene: TRBD2
j_gene: TRBJ2-7

CDR3aa: CASSLEFDTQYF
CDR3nt: TGTGCCAGCAGTTTAGAGTTCGATACGCAGTATTTT
abundance: NA
v_gene: TRBV28
len: 12
d_gene: NA
j_gene: TRBJ2-3

CDR3aa: CASSSGTGGTGELFF
CDR3nt: TGTGCCAGCAGCTCCGGGACAGGGGGCACCGGGGAGCTGTTTTTT
abundance: NA
v_gene: TRBV11-1
len: 15
d_gene: TRBD1
j_gene: TRBJ2-2

CDR3aa: CSAGQGEKLFF
CDR3nt: TGCAGTGCAGGCCAGGGTGAAAAACTGTTTTTT
abundance: NA
v_gene: TRBV20-1
len: 11
d_gene: NA
j_gene: TRBJ1-4

CDR3aa: CASSLTGGSPEAFF
CDR3nt: TGTGCCAGCAGCTTGACAGGGGGCTCTCCTGAAGCTTTCTTT
abundance: NA
v_gene: TRBV7-8
len: 14
d_gene: TRBD1
j_gene: TRBJ1-1

CDR3aa: CASSYGDRPPYNEQFF
CDR3nt: TGTGCCAGCAGTTACGGGGACAGGCCTCCCTACAATGAGCAGTTCTTC
abundance: NA
v_gene: TRBV6-5
len: 16
d_gene: TRBD1
j_gene: TRBJ2-1

CDR3aa: CSVDSGRRYSSSYNEQFF
CDR3nt: TGCAGCGTTGATTCCGGCAGACGATACTCTAGCTCCTACAATGAGCAGTTCTTC
abundance: NA
v_gene: TRBV29-1
len: 18
d_gene: NA
j_gene: TRBJ2-1

CDR3aa: CASSPGHRNYGYTF
CDR3nt: TGCGCCAGCAGCCCCGGACACCGTAACTATGGCTACACCTTC
abundance: NA
v_gene: TRBV4-3
len: 14
d_gene: NA
j_gene: TRBJ1-2

CDR3aa: CASSVGATGGNEQFF
CDR3nt: TGTGCCAGTAGTGTGGGGGCTACAGGGGGCAATGAGCAGTTCTTC
abundance: NA
v_gene: TRBV19
len: 15
d_gene: TRBD1
j_gene: TRBJ2-1

CDR3aa: CASSAGQGGLYEQYF
CDR3nt: TGTGCCAGCAGCGCTGGACAGGGGGGACTCTACGAGCAGTACTTC
abundance: NA
v_gene: TRBV2
len: 15
d_gene: TRBD1
j_gene: TRBJ2-7

CDR3aa: CAWREGQGSGGLYNEQFF
CDR3nt: TGTGCCTGGAGAGAGGGTCAGGGGAGCGGGGGGTTATACAATGAGCAGTTCTTC
abundance: NA
v_gene: TRBV30
len: 18
d_gene: TRBD2
j_gene: TRBJ2-1

CDR3aa: CASSQEERGTYNEQFF
CDR3nt: TGCGCCAGCAGCCAAGAGGAGCGGGGGACCTACAATGAGCAGTTCTTC
abundance: NA
v_gene: TRBV4-1
len: 16
d_gene: TRBD2
j_gene: TRBJ2-1

CDR3aa: CASSYRGGELFF
CDR3nt: TGTGCCAGCAGCTACAGGGGCGGGGAGCTGTTTTTT
abundance: once
v_gene: TRBV7-3
len: 12
d_gene: TRBD1
j_gene: TRBJ2-2

CDR3aa: CATRTGGTGELFF
CDR3nt: TGTGCCACCCGGACGGGGGGAACCGGGGAGCTGTTTTTT
abundance: NA
v_gene: TRBV28
len: 13
d_gene: TRBD2
j_gene: TRBJ2-2

CDR3aa: CASSQVQGGSDTQYF
CDR3nt: TGCGCCAGCAGCCAAGTCCAGGGTGGATCAGATACGCAGTATTTT
abundance: few
v_gene: TRBV4-1
len: 15
d_gene: NA
j_gene: TRBJ2-3

CDR3aa: CAWSVLRGVNEKLFF
CDR3nt: TGTGCCTGGAGTGTACTTCGGGGGGTGAATGAAAAACTGTTTTTT
abundance: once
v_gene: TRBV30
len: 15
d_gene: NA
j_gene: TRBJ1-4

CDR3aa: CASPSEGGPSGNTIYF
CDR3nt: TGTGCCAGTCCCTCGGAGGGTGGGCCGTCTGGAAACACCATATATTTT
abundance: NA
v_gene: TRBV21-1
len: 16
d_gene: NA
j_gene: TRBJ1-3

CDR3aa: CASSPTAGGIYGYTF
CDR3nt: TGCGCCAGCAGCCCAACTGCGGGCGGGATCTATGGCTACACCTTC
abundance: NA
v_gene: TRBV4-1
len: 15
d_gene: NA
j_gene: TRBJ1-2

CDR3aa: CASSFSGDTYEQYF
CDR3nt: TGTGCCAGCAGCTTTAGCGGGGATACCTACGAGCAGTACTTC
abundance: NA
v_gene: TRBV7-2
len: 14
d_gene: TRBD2
j_gene: TRBJ2-7

CDR3aa: CASSSWTGSTEAFF
CDR3nt: TGTGCCAGCAGCTCCTGGACAGGGAGCACTGAAGCTTTCTTT
abundance: NA
v_gene: TRBV7-3
len: 14
d_gene: TRBD1
j_gene: TRBJ1-1

CDR3aa: CASSLGTSTDTQYF
CDR3nt: TGTGCCAGCAGCTTAGGGACTAGCACAGATACGCAGTATTTT
abundance: NA
v_gene: TRBV7-9
len: 14
d_gene: NA
j_gene: TRBJ2-3

CDR3aa: CASSLNPGGASYGYTF
CDR3nt: TGTGCCAGCAGCTTAAACCCAGGGGGCGCGAGCTATGGCTACACCTTC
abundance: NA
v_gene: TRBV7-2
len: 16
d_gene: TRBD1
j_gene: TRBJ1-2

CDR3aa: CASSYSLLQVHGYTF
CDR3nt: TGTGCCAGCAGTTACTCATTACTCCAAGTGCACGGCTACACCTTC
abundance: NA
v_gene: TRBV6-5
len: 15
d_gene: NA
j_gene: TRBJ1-2

CDR3aa: CAIRQGAERTHEQYF
CDR3nt: TGTGCCATCAGGCAGGGGGCGGAGAGGACCCACGAGCAGTACTTC
abundance: NA
v_gene: TRBV10-3
len: 15
d_gene: TRBD1
j_gene: TRBJ2-7

CDR3aa: CASSEGARTEAFF
CDR3nt: TGTGCCAGCAGCGAAGGGGCGCGGACTGAAGCTTTCTTT
abundance: NA
v_gene: TRBV7-2
len: 13
d_gene: NA
j_gene: TRBJ1-1

CDR3aa: CASSTADRALQHF
CDR3nt: TGTGCCAGTAGTACCGCCGACAGGGCTCTCCAGCATTTT
abundance: NA
v_gene: TRBV19
len: 13
d_gene: TRBD1
j_gene: TRBJ1-5

CDR3aa: CASSQEVGAGAGRQETQYF
CDR3nt: TGTGCCAGCAGCCAAGAAGTTGGCGCGGGGGCGGGGAGGCAAGAGACCCAGTACTTC
abundance: NA
v_gene: TRBV4-2
len: 19
d_gene: NA
j_gene: TRBJ2-5

CDR3aa: CATKLGRLGNEKLFF
CDR3nt: TGTGCCACCAAACTGGGGAGGCTCGGAAATGAAAAACTGTTTTTT
abundance: NA
v_gene: TRBV6-1
len: 15
d_gene: NA
j_gene: TRBJ1-4

CDR3aa: CASSQRADSGYEQYF
CDR3nt: TGCGCCAGCAGCCAAAGGGCGGACAGTGGCTACGAGCAGTACTTC
abundance: NA
v_gene: TRBV4-1
len: 15
d_gene: NA
j_gene: TRBJ2-7

CDR3aa: CASRQGRMNTEAFF
CDR3nt: TGTGCCAGCAGACAGGGACGCATGAACACTGAAGCTTTCTTT
abundance: NA
v_gene: TRBV6-5
len: 14
d_gene: NA
j_gene: TRBJ1-1

CDR3aa: CASSPGDIQYF
CDR3nt: TGTGCCAGCAGCCCCGGGGACATTCAGTACTTC
abundance: NA
v_gene: TRBV6-5
len: 11
d_gene: NA
j_gene: TRBJ2-4